The 29 T cell receptor beta chains below all came from one sample that was sequenced in a study of early T cells in non-severe SARS-CoV-2 infection. TCRdb recomputed calls from the 5' RACE reads with MiXCR, one row per CDR3 protein. This table has 80,000 to 95,000 distinct CDR3 sequences, roughly an eighth appearing once. Sequences were obtained from whole blood. All receptors derive from an adult who was a healthcare worker with PCR-confirmed SARS-CoV-2 infection or an uninfected control (not recorded which).

This clonotype was seen a handful of times. V is TRBV12-3 or TRBV12-4 and J is TRBJ2-2, with D hard to call. The CDR3 runs to 13 residues. V gave up 3 bases and J gave up 0 bases, with 2 bases separating them. The CDR3 sequence: CASSFPNTGELFF. The CDR3 DNA is TGTGCCAGCAGTTTTCCGAACACCGGGGAGCTGTTTTTT.

The chain uses TRBV12-3 or TRBV12-4 and TRBJ2-5; 7 nucleotides match TRBD1. The junction had 4 bases not matched to a gene; V was cut back by 5 bases and J by 4 bases. The CDR3 is made up of 13 amino acids. This CDR3 reads CASSATGPETQYF. The DNA of the CDR3 is TGTGCCAGCAGTGCGACAGGGCCAGAGACCCAGTACTTC.

J is TRBJ2-1 and V is TRBV2; TRBD1 is a possible D gene (6 bases). The CDR3 extends over 14 amino acids. V lost 7 bases and J 4 bases, leaving 14 bases between the germline ends. CDR1 is SNHLY and CDR2 is FYNNEI in the germline V gene. CDR3: CASIRMGAYNEQFF. Here the CDR3 DNA reads TGTGCCAGCATCAGAATGGGGGCTTACAATGAGCAGTTCTTC. The full variable domain, its missing parts supplied by reference TRBV2 and TRBJ2-1, is EPEVTQTPSHQVTQMGQEVILRCVPISNHLYFYWYRQILGQKVEFLVSFYNNEISEKSEIFDDQFSVERPDGSNFTLKIRSTKLEDSAMYFCASIRMGAYNEQFFGPGTRLTVL.

This clonotype was counted ten times or more. The rearrangement uses TRBV12-3 or TRBV12-4 and TRBJ1-5; D uncertain. Trimming took off 2 bases at V and 6 bases at J, with 5 bases between the two ends. The CDR3 contains 12 residues. The CDR3 DNA is TGTGCCAGCAGTTTAACGGTTCAGCCCCAGCATTTT. It yields the protein CASSLTVQPQHF.

This chain joins TRBV27 and TRBJ1-2, with a weak D call TRBD1 (5 bases). This CDR3 contains 13 residues. The germline gives CDR1 MNHEY, CDR2 SMNVEV (reference sequence). The V and J ends lost 4 bases and 5 bases respectively, with 11 bases between them. CDR3 sequence: CASSWAGWYGYTF. The DNA for the CDR3 is TGTGCCAGCAGTTGGGCAGGGTGGTATGGCTACACCTTC.

The chain employs TRBV27 and TRBJ2-7; perhaps TRBD2 as D (6 bases). V dropped 6 bases and J dropped 1 base, with 10 bases sitting between them. Germline V gives CDR1 MNHEY, CDR2 SMNVEV (reference sequence). This CDR3 has 13 amino acids. The CDR3: CASRGLNSYEQYF. CDR3 DNA: TGTGCCAGCAGGGGACTTAATTCCTACGAGCAGTACTTC.

In this sample, this clonotype turned up many times. The chain joins TRBV6-6 to TRBJ1-2; 9 nucleotides line up with TRBD1. Trimming cost V 2 bases and J 3 bases; bases outside gene matches: 7. The germline CDR1 and CDR2 sequences are MNHNY and SVGAGI (reference sequence). CDR3 size: 16 residues. Here the CDR3 DNA reads TGTGCCAGCAGTTACACAGGGGGCGCCTCCTACTATGGCTACACCTTC. Translated, it gives CASSYTGGASYYGYTF.

This clonotype was detected many times. The chain links TRBV6-6 to TRBJ2-6; D gene uncertain. This CDR3 contains 15 residues. V was shortened by 0 bases and J by 0 bases, with 3 bases between the two germline ends. Per germline, CDR1 MNHNY and CDR2 SVGAGI (reference sequence). The CDR3 bases are TGTGCCAGCAGTTACTCGAGCTCTGGGGCCAACGTCCTGACTTTC. Translating it yields CASSYSSSGANVLTF.

J is TRBJ2-1 and V is TRBV12-3 or TRBV12-4, with TRBD2 matching over 8 bases. J lost 6 bases, V lost 7 bases, and 11 bases had no gene match. The CDR3 has 15 amino acids. The CDR3 DNA sequence: TGTGCCAGCACCAAGAAGCGGGGGCTATTCAATGAGCAGTTCTTC. Its translation: CASTKKRGLFNEQFF.

This clonotype appeared a few times. This rearrangement joins TRBV20-1 to TRBJ2-5, with a weak D call TRBD2 (5 bases). CDR3 length: 13 residues. Trimming stripped 6 bases from V and 5 bases from J, with 16 bases between. Germline loops: CDR1 DFQATT, CDR2 SNEGSKA (reference sequence). The CDR3 DNA reads as TGCAGTGCCACTCCTCCGGGGTGGGAGACCCAGTACTTC. Translated, it gives CSATPPGWETQYF.

This clonotype has a count of ten or more. The CDR3 here is CASSFSPGTANVLTF. The CDR3 DNA is TGTGCCAGCAGCTTTTCGCCCGGGACAGCCAACGTCCTGACTTTC. The rearrangement uses TRBV7-6 and TRBJ2-6; D perhaps matches TRBD1 (6 bases). This CDR3 comprises 15 residues. Between the trimmed V and J ends, which lost 3 bases and 7 bases, there was a span of 13 bases. CDR1 is SGHVS, CDR2 FNYEAQ, per germline.

The chain combines TRBV11-2 with TRBJ1-1, with D possibly matching TRBD1 (5 bases). The CDR3 has 16 residues. The V gene lost 0 bases and the J gene lost 0 bases, with 11 bases spanning the gap. CDR1 is SGHAT and CDR2 is FQNNGV in the germline V gene. The CDR3 nucleotides are TGTGCCAGCAGCTTAGATCTGGGGGAGGTGAACACTGAAGCTTTCTTT. This encodes CASSLDLGEVNTEAFF.

This clonotype was counted at least ten times. The J gene is TRBJ2-5, the V gene TRBV5-1; 9 bases match TRBD2. The CDR3 has 16 amino acids. V was pared by 0 bases and J by 2 bases, with 5 bases of the junction left unmatched. Germline V gene data show CDR1 as SGHRS and CDR2 as YFSETQ. CDR3: CASSLAPTSGQETQYF. CDR3 DNA: TGCGCCAGCAGCTTGGCCCCCACTAGCGGGCAAGAGACCCAGTACTTC.

This clonotype has ten or more counts. The CDR3 DNA reads TGTGCCAGCAGCCATTCCGAGAGCACAGATACGCAGTATTTT. As protein: CASSHSESTDTQYF. V is TRBV3-1 and J is TRBJ2-3; D remains unclear. CDR3 length equals 14 residues. With 3 bases removed from V and 0 bases from J, the gap between germline ends came to 7 bases. Germline lookup yields CDR1 LGHDT and CDR2 YNNKEL (reference sequence).

This clonotype was found many times. The rearrangement links TRBV7-9 to TRBJ2-7; no clear D gene. Germline CDR1 and CDR2: SEHNR and FQNEAQ (reference sequence). Trimming stripped 1 base from V and 0 bases from J, with 16 bases between. This CDR3 is 17 amino acids long. The CDR3 bases are TGTGCCAGCAGCTTAGATGGCGCTAGTTCCCGCTCCTACGAGCAGTACTTC. Encoded protein: CASSLDGASSRSYEQYF.

This clonotype was picked up many times. The chain couples TRBV3-1 to TRBJ2-3, with D possibly TRBD2 on 5 matching bases. Germline assignment: CDR1 LGHDT and CDR2 YNNKEL (reference sequence). Trimming stripped 2 bases from V and 2 bases from J, with 5 bases between. This CDR3 contains 13 residues. In nucleotides, the CDR3 is TGTGCCAGCAGCCAACTAGCCACAGATACGCAGTATTTT. It encodes CASSQLATDTQYF.

This clonotype has a handful of counts. The V call is TRBV12-3 or TRBV12-4, the J call TRBJ1-2, with D tentatively TRBD1 (6 bases). V was cut by 7 bases and J by 3 bases, with 18 bases left in between. The CDR3 spans 15 residues. CDR3 DNA: TGTGCCAGCACCCTAGGGGGGTACTTTGACTATGGCTACACCTTC. Translating gives CASTLGGYFDYGYTF.

Of note for this clonotype: One junction end does not reproduce the germline sequence, and a read error may be involved. The chain employs TRBV27 and TRBJ2-7; weak D call: TRBD1 (5 bases). The germline V gene has CDR1 MNHEY and CDR2 SMNVEV (reference sequence). CDR3 length equals 12 residues. CDR3 amino acids: CASSWPQGEQHF. CDR3 bases: TGTGCCAGCAGTTGGCCTCAGGGTGAGCAGCACTTC.

The chain recombines TRBV7-2 with TRBJ2-5; 9 bases are shared with TRBD2. CDR3 size: 16 residues. Germline CDR1 SGHTA, CDR2 FQGNSA. Unmatched junction bases numbered 8, after V lost 5 bases and J lost 1 base. As DNA, the CDR3 is TGTGCCAGCAGCCCTACACCAGCGGGAGGCCAAGAGACCCAGTACTTC. This translates into CASSPTPAGGQETQYF.

A few counts support this clonotype. The chain joins TRBV7-2 to TRBJ1-4; a possible D gene is TRBD1 (5 bases). The V end lost 6 bases, the J end lost 7 bases, and 18 bases lay between the germline ends. The CDR3 runs 15 residues. The germline V gene encodes CDR1 SGHTA and CDR2 FQGNSA. The CDR3 DNA follows: TGTGCCAGCAGTTACCGGGACGGGGTTCGTGAAAAACTGTTTTTT. Translation gives CASSYRDGVREKLFF.

This clonotype appeared many times. The CDR3: CASSFDSGGTDTQYF. DNA for the CDR3: TGTGCCAGCAGCTTCGATAGCGGGGGCACAGATACGCAGTATTTT. This sequence joins TRBV11-2 and TRBJ2-3, with 8 positions matching TRBD2. J lost 1 base, V lost 3 bases, and 3 bases had no gene match. This CDR3 has 15 amino acids. Germline V gives CDR1 SGHAT, CDR2 FQNNGV.

The genes are TRBV29-1 and TRBJ2-3; 8 bases are shared with TRBD2. The germline V gene has CDR1 SQVTM and CDR2 ANQGSEA. The CDR3 has 13 residues. V gave up 3 bases and J gave up 10 bases; unmatched junction bases: 9. This CDR3 reads CSVDPGLAKAQYF. The DNA for the CDR3 is TGCAGCGTTGATCCCGGACTAGCTAAGGCGCAGTATTTT.

The gene calls are TRBV29-1 and TRBJ1-1, with D possibly TRBD1 on 5 matching bases. Trimming removed 7 bases at V and 11 bases at J, with 14 bases between. The CDR3 runs to 10 residues. Germline values: CDR1 SQVTM, CDR2 ANQGSEA. DNA for the CDR3: TGCAGCGCGTACAGGTCGACGGCTTTCTTT. Amino acid sequence: CSAYRSTAFF.

The gene calls are TRBV29-1 and TRBJ2-1, with D possibly TRBD2 on 6 matching bases. Trimming cost V 7 bases and J 0 bases, with 10 bases left between them. This CDR3 contains 13 residues. The V gene's germline CDR1 is SQVTM and CDR2 ANQGSEA. CDR3: CSAGVDSYNEQFF. In DNA form, the CDR3 reads TGCAGCGCGGGGGTGGACTCCTACAATGAGCAGTTCTTC.

The table lists this clonotype with many counts. The J gene is TRBJ2-5, the V gene TRBV2; D remains unclear. The CDR3 loop spans 13 amino acids. V lost 4 bases and J lost 5, with 11 bases in between. Germline lookup yields CDR1 SNHLY and CDR2 FYNNEI. CDR3 sequence: CASSVRERETQYF. CDR3 in DNA: TGTGCCAGCAGTGTAAGGGAACGGGAGACCCAGTACTTC.

As to this clonotype: A clone one base away is much larger, so this may be a read error. CDR3: CASSWEQGWEKQFF. The CDR3 coding sequence is TGTGCCAGCAGCTGGGAGCAGGGTTGGGAAAAACAGTTTTTT. V is TRBV12-3 or TRBV12-4 and J is TRBJ1-4, with a tentative D call TRBD1 (5 bases). CDR3 length equals 14 residues.

The chain recombines TRBV29-1 with TRBJ2-1, with unresolved D. The CDR3 is 15 amino acids. The germline V gene has CDR1 SQVTM and CDR2 ANQGSEA. Trimming cost V 5 bases and J 7 bases, with 21 bases left between them. The CDR3 protein is CSVQWPAAAGNEQFF. The CDR3 nucleotides read TGCAGCGTTCAATGGCCGGCGGCGGCCGGAAATGAGCAGTTCTTC.

This clonotype was recorded many times. The chain carries TRBV7-9 and TRBJ1-4; 7 nucleotides line up with TRBD1. The ends lost 3 bases at V and 4 bases at J; junction bases unmatched: 2. Germline V gene lookup returns CDR1 SEHNR and CDR2 FQNEAQ (reference sequence). The CDR3 runs 14 residues. The CDR3 loop reads CASSLGQRNEKLFF. The DNA of the CDR3 is TGTGCCAGCAGCTTGGGACAGCGTAATGAAAAACTGTTTTTT.

This clonotype came up many times. The chain couples TRBV6-5 to TRBJ2-1; D unclear. In germline, CDR1 is MNHEY, CDR2 SVGAGI. The CDR3 sequence is 15 residues long. V was clipped by 2 bases and J by 3 bases, with 11 bases between them. The DNA of the CDR3 is TGTGCCAGCAGTTACGACCGGACCGGCTACAATGAGCAGTTCTTC. Translated: CASSYDRTGYNEQFF.